This record covers a single T cell receptor beta chain. The antigen is unknown. Per sample, no less than 5 micrograms of total RNA were extracted. For the second PCR, which ran for about 6 to 11 cycles, a sample-barcoded 5' primer and a J-beta primer mix were used. Sequencing of every sample gave 2.5 million or more CDR3-containing paired-end reads. TCRdb independently ran MiXCR on the 5' RACE reads; one entry per CDR3 protein. The sample lists some 800,000 distinct CDR3 sequences, 40% to 50% occurring once. The data originate from a study of blood T cells in healthy people across ages. Findings and caveats of the study: Naive and antigen-experienced cells could not be conclusively compared, given unsorted PBMCs.

The CDR3 contains 14 residues. Per germline, CDR1 MNHEY and CDR2 SVGEGT. Trimming cost V 2 bases and J 1 base, with 8 bases left between them. The chain is built from TRBV6-2 or TRBV6-3 and TRBJ1-1; D not certain. The sequence came from a man aged 55 to 70 in good health. Sequencing was done on a sample of blood. CDR3: CASSYVGKNTEAFF. CDR3 bases: TGTGCCAGCAGTTACGTGGGGAAGAACACTGAAGCTTTCTTT.